The clone carrying this T cell receptor (beta chain) was recorded many times. The authors ran a second PCR of roughly 6 to 12 cycles using a sample-barcoded 5' primer and a J-beta primer mix. TCRdb reanalysed the 5' RACE reads using MiXCR and keeps one entry per CDR3 protein. The sample records approximately 680,000 distinct CDR3 sequences, roughly 30% being singletons. This entry comes from a study of blood T cells in healthy people across ages. This CDR3 is 11 amino acids long. Losses at the gene ends were 5 bases for V and 11 bases for J; bases not matched to a gene: 8. CDR1 is SQVTM and CDR2 is ANQGSEA in the germline V gene.

Sequencing was done on a sample of blood. The sequence derives from a woman aged 80 or older in good health. The chain recombines TRBV29-1 with TRBJ1-2; TRBD1 aligns across 7 bases. The CDR3 reads CSVPTGLGYTF. For the CDR3, the DNA is TGCAGCGTTCCGACAGGGTTGGGATACACCTTC. The full variable domain, rest sourced from reference TRBV29-1 and TRBJ1-2, is SAVISQKPSRDICQRGTSLTIQCQVDSQVTMMFWYRQQPGQSLTLIATANQGSEATYESGFVIDKFPISRPNLTFSTLTVSNMSPEDSSIYLCSVPTGLGYTFGSGTRLTVV.